This T cell receptor (beta chain) was identified in a study of T cells after yellow fever vaccination. Study results and caveats: Peaking on day 5 versus 15, the secondary response was faster but weaker. Across the CD4 and CD8 compartments, a small share of clonotypes was present in both. Subsequent to the booster, the majority of primary-vaccination clones reappeared (96% CD4, approximately 90% CD8).

The TCR cDNA carried a universal primer site and UMIs from 5'RACE template switching. TCRdb re-called the 5' RACE reads through MiXCR, storing one row per CDR3 protein. The sample holds some 52,000 distinct CDR3 sequences, approximately 6.6% seen once. Only a few counts were recorded for this clonotype. Trimming cost V 3 bases and J 5 bases, with 18 bases left between them. The CDR3 sequence is 16 residues long. Germline V gives CDR1 KGHDR, CDR2 SFDVKD. The chain couples TRBV24-1 to TRBJ1-1; D is perhaps TRBD1 (5 bases). Sequenced here: CD8+ T cells not binding an NS4B(214-222) dextramer, sorted from PBMCs, sampled roughly 46 days after the first yellow fever vaccination. The sequence came from a man in his late teens or twenties who received the YFV17D yellow fever vaccine. CDR3 region: CATSDTRDGFLTEAFF. The CDR3 nucleotides are TGTGCCACCAGTGATACCCGGGACGGGTTCCTTACTGAAGCTTTCTTT.